Listed here are 24 T cell receptor beta chains from one sample, sequenced in a study of CD8 T cells in Susac syndrome. Reverse transcription used about 0.45 to 1 ug RNA and random hexamers. TCRdb called the immunoSEQ multiplex PCR reads again in MiXCR, with one record for every CDR3 protein. The data show 170,000 or so distinct CDR3 sequences, approximately 95% seen once. Sequenced sample: CD4+ T cells from PBMCs. The receptor set was obtained from a human donor with multiple sclerosis.

The rearrangement links TRBV3-1 to TRBJ2-2, with D uncertain. CDR3 length equals 12 residues. V lost 5 bases and J 8 bases, leaving 9 bases between the germline ends. Germline V CDR1 and CDR2: LGHDT, YNNKEL (reference sequence). The CDR3 region is CASSSPYGELFF. The CDR3, as DNA: TGTGCCAGCAGCTCCCCCTATGGGGAGCTGTTTTTT. Full variable domain (remainder filled in from reference TRBV3-1 and TRBJ2-2): DTAVSQTPKYLVTQMGNDKSIKCEQNLGHDTMYWYKQDSKKFLKIMFSYNNKELIINETVPNRFSPKSPDKAHLNLHINSLELGDSAVYFCASSSPYGELFFGEGSRLTVL.

The gene calls are TRBV7-2 and TRBJ2-5; a possible D gene is TRBD2 (7 bases). Per the germline V gene, CDR1 is SGHTA and CDR2 is FQGNSA. This CDR3 has 15 amino acids. Trimming took off 8 bases at V and 5 bases at J, with 21 bases between the two ends. DNA of the CDR3: TGTGCCAGCGGGCCCAAAGCGGGGACACGGGAGACCCAGTACTTC. Translated, it gives CASGPKAGTRETQYF. The variable domain in full, completed from reference TRBV7-2 and TRBJ2-5, reads GAGVSQSPSNKVTEKGKDVELRCDPISGHTALYWYRQSLGQGLEFLIYFQGNSAPDKSGLPSDRFSAERTGGSVSTLTIQRTQQEDSAVYLCASGPKAGTRETQYFGPGTRLLVL.

The rearrangement joins TRBV27 to TRBJ1-6; the D is unclear. This CDR3 comprises 12 residues. Germline V gene data show CDR1 as MNHEY and CDR2 as SMNVEV (reference sequence). Trimming shortened V by 3 bases and J by 8 bases, and 5 bases separated the two germline ends. As DNA, the CDR3 is TGTGCCAGCAGTTTCCTTGATTCACCCCTCCACTTT. It specifies CASSFLDSPLHF.

The gene calls are TRBV6-2 or TRBV6-3 and TRBJ1-1; D call uncertain. CDR3 length: 13 residues. V dropped 7 bases and J dropped 1 base, with 10 bases sitting between them. CDR1 is MNHEY and CDR2 is SVGEGT in the germline V gene. This chain's CDR3 is CASIHRQNTEAFF. As DNA, the CDR3 is TGTGCCAGCATCCACCGACAGAACACTGAAGCTTTCTTT.

The chain links TRBV2 to TRBJ2-3; 10 bases align to TRBD2. This CDR3 is built from 16 residues. V lost 5 bases and J lost 3; bases outside the gene matches: 8. Germline V gives CDR1 SNHLY, CDR2 FYNNEI. The CDR3 here is CASSPFTSGATDTQYF. The CDR3 DNA follows: TGTGCCAGCAGTCCCTTCACTAGCGGGGCAACAGATACGCAGTATTTT.

The rearrangement links TRBV12-3 or TRBV12-4 to TRBJ2-3, with unresolved D. Trimming removed 6 bases at V and 7 bases at J, with 11 bases between. The CDR3 is 12 residues long. This chain's CDR3 is CASRWGVYTQYF. The CDR3 DNA reads TGTGCCAGCAGGTGGGGTGTCTATACGCAGTATTTT.

The V gene is TRBV7-6, the J gene TRBJ1-4, with a tentative D call TRBD1 (5 bases). CDR1 is SGHVS, CDR2 FNYEAQ, per germline. There are 14 residues in the CDR3. V lost 0 bases and J lost 8, with 10 bases in between. CDR3 nucleotides: TGTGCCAGCAGCTTAGCGCAGGGCAGGGAAAAACTGTTTTTT. Translating it yields CASSLAQGREKLFF.

The chain carries TRBV12-3 or TRBV12-4 and TRBJ1-5, with TRBD1 matching over 7 bases. This CDR3 is built from 14 residues. After removal of 5 bases from V and 4 bases from J, the junction contained 5 bases not matched to a gene. The CDR3 sequence: CASSTRDRNQPQHF. The CDR3 DNA is TGTGCCAGCAGTACGAGGGACAGAAATCAGCCCCAGCATTTT.

The V and J genes are TRBV28 and TRBJ2-5; 13 bases align to TRBD2. Germline V lookup: CDR1 MDHEN, CDR2 SYDVKM. The CDR3 is 16 residues long. V was clipped by 5 bases and J by 8 bases; unmatched bases: 11. CDR3 in amino acids: CASSNGLAGAGGTQYF. The CDR3 bases are TGTGCCAGCAGTAACGGACTAGCGGGAGCGGGTGGTACCCAGTACTTC.

The chain has TRBV5-1 and TRBJ2-7; 7 bases are a match to TRBD1. The germline V gene has CDR1 SGHRS and CDR2 YFSETQ. This CDR3 is built from 16 residues. The V gene end was trimmed by 4 bases and the J gene end by 0 bases; junction bases not matched to a gene: 10. DNA for the CDR3: TGCGCCAGCAGCCCTCAAACCGGGACAGCCTCCTACGAGCAGTACTTC. Its protein product is CASSPQTGTASYEQYF. Together with reference TRBV5-1 and TRBJ2-7, the CDR3 gives the full variable domain: KAGVTQTPRYLIKTRGQQVTLSCSPISGHRSVSWYQQTPGQGLQFLFEYFSETQRNKGNFPGRFSGRQFSNSRSEMNVSTLELGDSALYLCASSPQTGTASYEQYFGPGTRLTVT.

The gene calls are TRBV18 and TRBJ2-7; 9 nucleotides line up with TRBD2. Trimming cost V 3 bases and J 4 bases; bases outside gene matches: 7. The CDR3 loop spans 15 amino acids. Germline CDR1 reads KGHSH; CDR2 reads LQKENI. This CDR3 reads CASSPSAGGTYEQYF. The CDR3 DNA sequence: TGTGCCAGCTCACCCTCAGCGGGAGGCACATACGAGCAGTACTTC.

The chain joins TRBV7-2 to TRBJ2-5; TRBD2 matches at 11 bases. J lost 5 bases, V lost 5 bases, and 7 bases had no gene match. The CDR3 is made up of 15 amino acids. The germline V gene has CDR1 SGHTA and CDR2 FQGNSA. This chain's CDR3 is CASSPLAGEYETQYF. The CDR3 DNA sequence: TGTGCCAGCAGCCCACTAGCGGGAGAGTACGAGACCCAGTACTTC.

V usage is TRBV7-2 and J usage is TRBJ1-4, with 10 bases fitting TRBD1. The CDR3 consists of 16 residues. The V gene end was trimmed by 2 bases and the J gene end by 8 bases; junction bases not matched to a gene: 8. The germline V gene has CDR1 SGHTA and CDR2 FQGNSA. This CDR3 is CASSLNKGQGREKLFF. CDR3 sequence (DNA): TGTGCCAGCAGCTTAAACAAGGGACAGGGGCGCGAAAAACTGTTTTTT.

The chain employs TRBV28 and TRBJ2-5, with D perhaps TRBD1 (5 bases). The CDR3 is made up of 14 amino acids. Trimming removed 4 bases from V and 1 base from J, with 10 bases in between. Germline V gene sequence: CDR1 MDHEN, CDR2 SYDVKM. CDR3 sequence (DNA): TGTGCCAGCAGTTATCCAGGGTTCCAAGAGACCCAGTACTTC. This encodes CASSYPGFQETQYF.

The V call is TRBV20-1, the J call TRBJ1-2; TRBD1 might be the D (6 bases). The V end lost 3 bases, the J end lost 1 base, and 9 bases lay between the germline ends. Germline CDR1 reads DFQATT; CDR2 reads SNEGSKA (reference sequence). The CDR3 loop spans 13 amino acids. The CDR3 reads CSARGDNNYGYTF. The CDR3 bases are TGCAGTGCTAGGGGGGACAATAACTATGGCTACACCTTC.

The gene calls are TRBV2 and TRBJ1-2, with D hard to call. Germline V gene lookup returns CDR1 SNHLY and CDR2 FYNNEI. The CDR3 runs 13 residues. Between the trimmed V and J ends, which lost 3 bases and 8 bases, there was a span of 13 bases. CDR3 sequence reads: CASSDTPARGYTF. The CDR3 DNA sequence: TGTGCCAGCAGTGATACCCCAGCACGCGGCTACACCTTC.

The chain carries TRBV4-1 and TRBJ2-5; possibly TRBD1 for D (5 bases). The CDR3 covers 15 residues. Trimming cost V 4 bases and J 5 bases, with 17 bases left between them. Germline V gene sequence: CDR1 MGHRA, CDR2 YSYEKL. The CDR3 region is CASSPRFTKGETQYF. For the CDR3, the DNA is TGCGCCAGCAGCCCCCGTTTCACTAAGGGGGAGACCCAGTACTTC.

This rearrangement joins TRBV9 to TRBJ1-2; TRBD1 aligns across 7 bases. CDR1 is SGDLS, CDR2 YYNGEE, per germline. J was trimmed by 3 bases and V by 0 bases; bases with no gene match: 5. The CDR3 loop spans 15 amino acids. The CDR3 spells CASSVGNTGDYGYTF. The DNA of the CDR3 is TGTGCCAGCAGCGTAGGGAATACAGGGGACTATGGCTACACCTTC.

This sequence joins TRBV4-3 and TRBJ2-7; D call uncertain. The V and J ends lost 0 bases and 4 bases respectively, with 13 bases between them. This CDR3 spans 15 amino acids. The germline V gene encodes CDR1 LGHNA and CDR2 YSLEER. Written as DNA, the CDR3 is TGCGCCAGCAGCCAAGACAGCCTTGGGGTATACGAGCAGTACTTC. It yields the protein CASSQDSLGVYEQYF.

The chain links TRBV5-6 to TRBJ2-2; D is possibly TRBD2 (5 bases). Between the trimmed V and J ends, which lost 4 bases and 4 bases, there was a span of 20 bases. The CDR3 is 17 amino acids. Germline CDR1 is SGHDT and CDR2 is YYEEEE. CDR3 DNA sequence: TGTGCCAGCAGCACTATCCACCCGCCGGGGAGCACCGGGGAGCTGTTTTTT. Amino acids: CASSTIHPPGSTGELFF. Using reference TRBV5-6 and TRBJ2-2 for the parts outside the CDR3, the full variable domain is DAGVTQSPTHLIKTRGQQVTLRCSPKSGHDTVSWYQQALGQGPQFIFQYYEEEERQRGNFPDRFSGHQFPNYSSELNVNALLLGDSALYLCASSTIHPPGSTGELFFGEGSRLTVL.

V is TRBV28 and J is TRBJ2-4; 7 nucleotides line up with TRBD2. Per the germline V gene, CDR1 is MDHEN and CDR2 is SYDVKM. The CDR3 runs 14 residues. The trim removed 5 bases at V and 10 bases at J, leaving 11 bases unmatched. This CDR3 reads CASSTDGRVAIQYF. The CDR3 DNA reads as TGTGCCAGCAGTACCGATGGGAGGGTTGCGATTCAGTACTTC.

A few counts support this clonotype. The genes are TRBV12-3 or TRBV12-4 and TRBJ2-5; D not resolved. The CDR3 loop spans 12 amino acids. V was shortened by 7 bases and J by 4 bases, with 10 bases between the two germline ends. The CDR3 loop reads CASTWSGETQYF. The CDR3 nucleotides are TGTGCCAGCACCTGGTCTGGAGAGACCCAGTACTTC.

The chain combines TRBV11-2 with TRBJ2-1; D is unclear. The CDR3 contains 13 residues. The germline gives CDR1 SGHAT, CDR2 FQNNGV. Trimming pared 4 bases from V and 6 bases from J, leaving 10 bases between. CDR3 residues: CASSSKTSNEQFF. CDR3 sequence (DNA): TGTGCCAGCAGCTCAAAGACCAGCAATGAGCAGTTCTTC.

V gene TRBV20-1 combines with J gene TRBJ2-2; 12 positions match TRBD2. The CDR3 spans 15 residues. V shed 6 bases, J shed 7 bases, and the junction held 9 bases outside the gene matches. Per germline, CDR1 DFQATT and CDR2 SNEGSKA (reference sequence). CDR3 DNA: TGCAGTGCGCTTCTAGCGGGAGGGCGTTACGGGGAGCTGTTTTTT. This encodes CSALLAGGRYGELFF.